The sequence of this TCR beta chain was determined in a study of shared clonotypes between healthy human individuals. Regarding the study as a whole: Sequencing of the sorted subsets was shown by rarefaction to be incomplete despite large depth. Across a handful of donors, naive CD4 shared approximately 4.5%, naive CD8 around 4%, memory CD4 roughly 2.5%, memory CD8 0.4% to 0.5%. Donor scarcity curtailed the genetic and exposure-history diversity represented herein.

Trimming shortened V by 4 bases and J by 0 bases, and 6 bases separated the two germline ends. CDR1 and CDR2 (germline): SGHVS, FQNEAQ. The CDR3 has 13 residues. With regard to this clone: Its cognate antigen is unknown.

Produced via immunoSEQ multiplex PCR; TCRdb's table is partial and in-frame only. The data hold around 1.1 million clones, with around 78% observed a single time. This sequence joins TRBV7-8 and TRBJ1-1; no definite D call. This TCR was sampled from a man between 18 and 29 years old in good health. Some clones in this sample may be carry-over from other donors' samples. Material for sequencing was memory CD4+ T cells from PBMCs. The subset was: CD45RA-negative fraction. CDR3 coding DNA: TGTGCCAGCAGCTACTCCATGAACACTGAAGCTTTCTTT. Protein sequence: CASSYSMNTEAFF. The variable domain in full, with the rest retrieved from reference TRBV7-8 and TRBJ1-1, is GAGVSQSPRYKVAKRGQDVALRCDPISGHVSLFWYQQALGQGPEFLTYFQNEAQLDKSGLPSDRFFAERPEGSVSTLKIQRTQQEDSAVYLCASSYSMNTEAFFGQGTRLTVV.